The rows below give T cell receptor beta chains drawn from one sample of a study of beta chain features in type 1 diabetes. The assay was immunoSEQ multiplex PCR, and TCRdb's table has in-frame clones only and misses some. This sample yields about 13,000 clones, of which about 49% are seen a single time; approximately 0.89% belongs to the top ten. Sequencing was done on a sample of stem cell memory CD4+ T cells from blood. The receptors were sampled from a man younger than 35 in good health. CDR3s include the opening cysteine and the closing phenylalanine or tryptophan. D genes are given only for firm matches. Expanded clones get a size class; other rows say once, few or many, or leave the size out.

J gene | clone size | D gene | V gene | CDR3 protein | CDR3 DNA
TRBJ2-5 | NA | TRBD2 | TRBV7-2 | CASSLASGGALGQYF | TGTGCCAGCAGCTTAGCAAGCGGGGGGGCCCTTGGGCAGTACTTC
TRBJ1-2 | NA | NA | TRBV6-1 | CASSPPSQSYGYTF | TGTGCCAGCAGTCCCCCTAGTCAGTCCTATGGCTACACCTTC
TRBJ2-7 | few | TRBD1 | TRBV18 | CASSPPGDRSYEQYF | TGTGCCAGCTCACCTCCTGGGGACAGGTCCTACGAGCAGTACTTC
TRBJ1-4 | NA | NA | TRBV9 | CASSGAGPGKNEKLFF | TGTGCCAGCAGCGGAGCCGGGCCAGGGAAAAATGAAAAACTGTTTTTT
TRBJ2-3 | few | TRBD2 | TRBV4-2 | CASSLRTSGGPDTQYF | TGTGCCAGCAGTCTAAGGACTAGCGGGGGGCCGGATACGCAGTATTTT
TRBJ1-5 | NA | TRBD1 | TRBV5-8 | CASTKKQGMSYQPQHF | TGTGCCAGCACCAAAAAACAGGGGATGAGCTATCAGCCCCAGCATTTT
TRBJ2-7 | few | NA | TRBV6-5 | CASSYLSTTDYEQYF | TGTGCCAGCAGTTACCTCTCGACTACCGACTACGAGCAGTACTTC
TRBJ1-1 | few | NA | TRBV20-1 | CSARIGVRAFF | TGCAGTGCTAGGATAGGGGTTAGGGCTTTCTTT
TRBJ2-2 | NA | NA | TRBV21-1 | CASSKLYRADCHGELFF | TGTGCCAGCAGCAAATTGTACAGGGCGGATTGTCACGGGGAGCTGTTTTTT
TRBJ2-1 | NA | NA | TRBV2 | CASSDRGYNEQFF | TGTGCCAGCAGTGATCGGGGTTACAATGAGCAGTTCTTC
TRBJ2-5 | NA | NA | TRBV5-5 | CASLGEETQYF | TGTGCCAGCTTGGGAGAAGAGACCCAGTACTTC
TRBJ2-2 | NA | TRBD2 | TRBV11-3 | CASSLSGGSANTGELFF | TGTGCCAGCAGCTTATCGGGGGGATCCGCGAACACCGGGGAGCTGTTTTTT
TRBJ1-5 | NA | TRBD1 | TRBV5-6 | CASSGTGTGYNQPQHF | TGTGCCAGCAGCGGGACCGGGACAGGGTACAATCAGCCCCAGCATTTT
TRBJ2-5 | few | TRBD2 | TRBV7-2 | CASSLAGTSGGKETQYF | TGTGCCAGCAGCTTAGCGGGGACTAGCGGGGGAAAAGAGACCCAGTACTTC
TRBJ1-2 | NA | TRBD1 | TRBV27 | CASSFRGPIDGYTF | TGTGCCAGCAGTTTTAGGGGGCCGATTGATGGCTACACCTTC
TRBJ1-6 | NA | TRBD1 | TRBV18 | CASSPDRGRESPLHF | TGTGCCAGCTCGCCAGACAGGGGAAGGGAGTCACCCCTCCACTTT
TRBJ2-3 | once | NA | TRBV6-1 | CASSESKGHTQYF | TGTGCCAGCAGTGAAAGTAAGGGGCACACGCAGTATTTT
TRBJ2-7 | NA | NA | TRBV7-2 | CASSLGREVYEQYF | TGTGCCAGCAGCTTAGGCAGGGAAGTCTACGAGCAGTACTTC
TRBJ2-5 | few | NA | TRBV5-4 | CASSQDGRGQETQYF | TGTGCCAGCAGCCAAGACGGGCGGGGGCAGGAGACCCAGTACTTC
TRBJ2-7 | few | NA | TRBV7-2 | CASSLRSADEQYF | TGTGCCAGCAGCTTGCGGTCAGCCGACGAGCAGTACTTC
TRBJ1-1 | few | NA | TRBV13 | CASRHKGAANTEAFF | TGTGCCAGCAGACACAAAGGAGCAGCGAACACTGAAGCTTTCTTT
TRBJ2-3 | NA | NA | TRBV18 | CASSPRTGGGTDTQYF | TGTGCCAGCTCACCCCGTACAGGGGGGGGCACAGATACGCAGTATTTT
TRBJ1-4 | NA | NA | TRBV6-1 | CASSETGRKLFF | TGTGCCAGCAGTGAGACAGGCCGCAAACTGTTTTTT
TRBJ2-2 | NA | NA | TRBV7-6 | CASSRRGENTGELFF | TGTGCCAGCAGCCGCAGGGGTGAGAACACCGGGGAGCTGTTTTTT
TRBJ2-1 | NA | TRBD1 | TRBV7-7 | CASSSRQGARNEQFF | TGTGCCAGCAGCTCCCGACAGGGGGCGAGGAATGAGCAGTTCTTC
TRBJ1-5 | NA | NA | TRBV2 | CASSLRGQPQHF | TGTGCCAGCAGTTTAAGAGGACAGCCCCAGCATTTT